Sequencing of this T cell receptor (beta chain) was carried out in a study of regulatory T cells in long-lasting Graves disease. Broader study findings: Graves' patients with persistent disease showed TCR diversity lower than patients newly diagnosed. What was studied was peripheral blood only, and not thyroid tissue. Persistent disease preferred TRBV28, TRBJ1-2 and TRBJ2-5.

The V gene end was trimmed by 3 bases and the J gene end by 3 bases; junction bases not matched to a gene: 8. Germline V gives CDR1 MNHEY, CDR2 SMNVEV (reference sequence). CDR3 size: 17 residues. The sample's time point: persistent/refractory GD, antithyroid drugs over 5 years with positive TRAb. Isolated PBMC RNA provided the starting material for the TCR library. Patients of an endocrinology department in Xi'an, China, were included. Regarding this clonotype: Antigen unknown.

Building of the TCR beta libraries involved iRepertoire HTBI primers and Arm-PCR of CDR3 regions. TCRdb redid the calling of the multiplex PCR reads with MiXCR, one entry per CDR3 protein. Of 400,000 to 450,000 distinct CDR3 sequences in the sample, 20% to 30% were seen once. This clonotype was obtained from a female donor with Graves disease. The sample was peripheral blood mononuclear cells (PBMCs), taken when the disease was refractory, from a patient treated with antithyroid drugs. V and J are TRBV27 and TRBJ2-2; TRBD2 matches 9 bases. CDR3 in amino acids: CASSFFRIAGDTGELFF. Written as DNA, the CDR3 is TGTGCCAGCAGTTTTTTCAGAATAGCGGGAGACACCGGGGAGCTGTTTTTT.